The clone carrying this TCR beta chain was observed at least ten times. This sample is part of a study of T cell repertoires in cytomegalovirus infection. Study in general: A matching HLA type, together with CMV infection, was signaled by public TCR beta signatures.

TCRdb reanalysed the reads using MiXCR and keeps one entry per CDR3 protein. This table holds 250,000 to 300,000 distinct CDR3 sequences, roughly an eighth found once. V lost 0 bases, J lost 3 bases, and 11 bases stayed unmatched. The CDR3 spans 18 residues. Looked up from germline, CDR1 is SEHNR and CDR2 is FQNEAQ (reference sequence). The sample consisted of PBMCs. The genes are TRBV7-9 and TRBJ2-1; 7 bases are shared with TRBD2. The clonotype originates from a human donor in good health (CMV status not recorded). Some clones in this sample may be carry-over from other donors' samples. The DNA for the CDR3 is TGTGCCAGCAGCTTAGCGGTTAACTACGGGAGGATCTACAATGAGCAGTTCTTC. As protein: CASSLAVNYGRIYNEQFF.